The 12 T cell receptor beta chains listed next were all sequenced from one sample in a study of T cell responses to AZD1222 COVID-19 vaccine. Assay: immunoSEQ multiplex PCR; the TCRdb copy retains only in-frame clones and omits some. The sample includes around 100,000 clones, 80% to 95% of them seen just once. This specimen was peripheral blood, taken on day 0 of AZD1222 vaccination. These receptors originate from an adult in good health.

The V gene is TRBV7-2, the J gene TRBJ1-1; 7 positions match TRBD1. Germline-derived CDR1 and CDR2 are SGHTA and FQGNSA. Germline trimming cut 7 bases from V and 6 bases from J; bases unmatched to any gene: 14. The CDR3 has 15 residues. CDR3 region: CASTPDRRYYSEAFF. The CDR3 nucleotides read TGTGCCAGCACCCCGGACAGGAGATATTACTCTGAAGCTTTCTTT.

The CDR3 protein is CASSPSGQLPGGAFF. The CDR3 DNA follows: TGTGCCAGCAGCCCATCGGGACAGCTCCCCGGAGGAGCTTTCTTT. The chain is built from TRBV9 and TRBJ1-1; TRBD1 agrees at 7 bases. The germline V gene has CDR1 SGDLS and CDR2 YYNGEE. CDR3 length: 15 residues. The junction had 16 bases not matched to a gene; V was cut back by 4 bases and J by 10 bases.

The V call is TRBV20-1, the J call TRBJ1-4, with D uncertain. The CDR3 runs to 11 residues. Trimming took off 6 bases at V and 3 bases at J, with 5 bases between the two ends. Looked up from germline, CDR1 is DFQATT and CDR2 is SNEGSKA (reference sequence). The CDR3 loop is CSAPSNEKLFF. The DNA of the CDR3 is TGCAGTGCCCCCTCTAATGAAAAACTGTTTTTT.

The chain joins TRBV2 to TRBJ1-1; no reliable D call. CDR1 and CDR2 (germline): SNHLY, FYNNEI. This CDR3 is built from 13 residues. V shed 6 bases and J shed 1 base, with 9 bases lying between them. CDR3 residues: CASSSTTNTEAFF. CDR3 sequence (DNA): TGTGCCAGCAGCTCCACGACGAACACTGAAGCTTTCTTT. The entire variable domain, with the rest obtained from reference TRBV2 and TRBJ1-1, is as follows: EPEVTQTPSHQVTQMGQEVILRCVPISNHLYFYWYRQILGQKVEFLVSFYNNEISEKSEIFDDQFSVERPDGSNFTLKIRSTKLEDSAMYFCASSSTTNTEAFFGQGTRLTVV.

The DNA of the CDR3 is TGCGCCAGCAGCACTGGACTAGCGGGAGATGACGGGGAGCTGTTTTTT. It codes for CASSTGLAGDDGELFF. The V and J genes are TRBV5-1 and TRBJ2-2; 13 bases are shared with TRBD2. The J segment lost 7 bases and the V segment lost 4 bases, leaving 7 bases of the junction unmatched. The CDR3 spans 16 residues. Germline V lookup: CDR1 SGHRS, CDR2 YFSETQ.

This chain joins TRBV19 and TRBJ2-5, with 15 bases aligning to TRBD2. The V gene end was trimmed by 4 bases and the J gene end by 7 bases; junction bases not matched to a gene: 7. The germline V gene has CDR1 LNHDA and CDR2 SQIVND (reference sequence). This CDR3 is built from 16 residues. The CDR3 loop is CASSTGLAGGRGTQYF. In DNA, the CDR3 is TGTGCCAGTAGTACGGGACTAGCGGGAGGCCGAGGGACCCAGTACTTC. Using reference TRBV19 and TRBJ2-5 for the parts outside the CDR3, the full variable domain is DGGITQSPKYLFRKEGQNVTLSCEQNLNHDAMYWYRQDPGQGLRLIYYSQIVNDFQKGDIAEGYSVSREKKESFPLTVTSAQKNPTAFYLCASSTGLAGGRGTQYFGPGTRLLVL.

The CDR3 DNA sequence: TGCGCCAGCAGCCAGGGGACTAGCGGGATATGGGGGGCCAACGTCCTGACTTTC. Protein: CASSQGTSGIWGANVLTF. The rearrangement links TRBV4-1 to TRBJ2-6; the match to TRBD2 covers 13 bases. This CDR3 comprises 18 residues. In germline, CDR1 is MGHRA, CDR2 YSYEKL. V dropped 3 bases and J dropped 4; count of bases not matched to a gene: 6.

The J gene is TRBJ1-5, the V gene TRBV6-4; D gene ambiguous. V was clipped by 6 bases and J by 0 bases, with 12 bases between them. The CDR3 has 15 amino acids. Germline values: CDR1 MRHNA, CDR2 SNTAGT. CDR3 sequence (DNA): TGTGCCAGCAGACCAGCCGCGTATAGCAATCAGCCCCAGCATTTT. Its translation is CASRPAAYSNQPQHF.

The CDR3 DNA is TGTGCCAGCTCACCACCAGAGGTGTACTATGGCTACACCTTC. Translation gives CASSPPEVYYGYTF. This chain joins TRBV18 and TRBJ1-2, with D unclear. V gave up 0 bases and J gave up 3 bases, with 8 bases separating them. From germline, CDR1 is KGHSH and CDR2 LQKENI. The CDR3 loop spans 14 amino acids.

The V and J genes are TRBV19 and TRBJ1-1, with 7 bases lining up with TRBD1. The CDR3 is made up of 15 amino acids. The J segment lost 2 bases and the V segment lost 5 bases, leaving 8 bases of the junction unmatched. Germline CDR1 LNHDA, CDR2 SQIVND (reference sequence). CDR3 sequence (DNA): TGTGCCAGTAGTTCCTTGGGGGACAGAAACACTGAAGCTTTCTTT. Its translation is CASSSLGDRNTEAFF.

In this sample, this clone turned up once. CDR3 sequence (DNA): TGTGCCAGCAGTCGAAACAGGGTTTCACCCCTCCACTTT. Translating it yields CASSRNRVSPLHF. This sequence joins TRBV27 and TRBJ1-6; possibly TRBD1 for D (6 bases). Germline V lookup: CDR1 MNHEY, CDR2 SMNVEV (reference sequence). V gave up 5 bases and J gave up 9 bases, with 11 bases separating them. The CDR3 runs 13 residues.

The rearrangement links TRBV6-5 to TRBJ2-2; unclear D gene. This CDR3 is built from 14 residues. The germline gives CDR1 MNHEY, CDR2 SVGAGI. With 6 bases removed from V and 5 bases from J, the gap between germline ends came to 13 bases. CDR3 coding DNA: TGTGCCAGCAGCCCCCTCCAACCTACCGGGGAGCTGTTTTTT. It codes for CASSPLQPTGELFF.